The rows below give T cell receptor beta chains drawn from one sample of a study of shared clonotypes between healthy human individuals. TCRdb's table, derived via immunoSEQ multiplex PCR, lists solely in-frame clones and lacks some. Among 2 million to 2.5 million clones listed, approximately 95% were seen once. The sample was naive CD4+ T cells sorted from blood. These receptors came from a man younger than 35 in good health. Both conserved end residues are part of each CDR3. Each record gives: D gene, V gene, J gene, CDR3 protein, CDR3 DNA. A D gene is named only where the DNA matches it firmly.

D gene: .; V gene: TRBV7-6; J gene: TRBJ2-7; CDR3 protein: CASSPRNRLDSYEQYF; CDR3 DNA: TGTGCCAGCAGCCCTAGGAACCGACTTGACTCCTACGAGCAGTACTTC
D gene: .; V gene: TRBV10-3; J gene: TRBJ2-7; CDR3 protein: CAIGRVGVEQYF; CDR3 DNA: TGTGCCATCGGGCGGGTAGGGGTCGAGCAGTACTTC
D gene: .; V gene: TRBV7-9; J gene: TRBJ1-4; CDR3 protein: CASSFWGPNEKLFF; CDR3 DNA: TGTGCCAGCAGCTTTTGGGGGCCCAATGAAAAACTGTTTTTT
D gene: TRBD1; V gene: TRBV18; J gene: TRBJ2-7; CDR3 protein: CASSLSFRDREGEQYF; CDR3 DNA: TGTGCCAGCTCTCTCAGCTTCCGGGACAGGGAAGGTGAGCAGTACTTC
D gene: .; V gene: TRBV7-2; J gene: TRBJ2-3; CDR3 protein: CASSLSGRTDTQYF; CDR3 DNA: TGTGCCAGCAGCTTAAGCGGGCGCACAGATACGCAGTATTTT
D gene: TRBD2; V gene: TRBV9; J gene: TRBJ2-1; CDR3 protein: CASSGTSGAYNEQFF; CDR3 DNA: TGTGCCAGCAGCGGGACTAGCGGGGCTTACAATGAGCAGTTCTTC
D gene: .; V gene: TRBV15; J gene: TRBJ1-6; CDR3 protein: CATSRVGVGSPLHF; CDR3 DNA: TGTGCCACCAGCAGAGTGGGGGTAGGTTCACCCCTCCACTTT
D gene: TRBD1; V gene: TRBV7-2; J gene: TRBJ2-7; CDR3 protein: CASKASPAGGSYEQYF; CDR3 DNA: TGTGCCAGCAAAGCTTCCCCCGCAGGGGGCTCCTACGAGCAGTACTTC
D gene: TRBD1; V gene: TRBV18; J gene: TRBJ1-3; CDR3 protein: CASSPLVTQGSGNTIYF; CDR3 DNA: TGTGCCAGCTCACCACTAGTGACACAGGGGTCCGGAAACACCATATATTTT
D gene: .; V gene: TRBV7-6; J gene: TRBJ1-5; CDR3 protein: CASSLAGRDVNQPQHF; CDR3 DNA: TGTGCCAGCAGCTTAGCGGGCAGGGACGTCAATCAGCCCCAGCATTTT
D gene: .; V gene: TRBV11-2; J gene: TRBJ2-5; CDR3 protein: CASSLVAPKETQYF; CDR3 DNA: TGTGCCAGCAGCTTAGTGGCTCCCAAAGAGACCCAGTACTTC
D gene: TRBD1; V gene: TRBV5-1; J gene: TRBJ1-4; CDR3 protein: CASSLGDREKRNEKLFF; CDR3 DNA: TGCGCCAGCAGCTTGGGGGACAGGGAGAAGCGGAATGAAAAACTGTTTTTT
D gene: TRBD2; V gene: TRBV11-1; J gene: TRBJ2-1; CDR3 protein: CASSLPLAVYNEQFF; CDR3 DNA: TGTGCCAGCAGCTTACCACTAGCGGTGTACAATGAGCAGTTCTTC
D gene: .; V gene: TRBV4-1; J gene: TRBJ1-5; CDR3 protein: CASSQGKADSNQPQHF; CDR3 DNA: TGCGCCAGCAGCCAAGGAAAGGCCGATAGCAATCAGCCCCAGCATTTT
D gene: TRBD1; V gene: TRBV5-1; J gene: TRBJ2-7; CDR3 protein: CASSSGQGSGYF; CDR3 DNA: TGCGCCAGCAGCTCCGGACAGGGAAGCGGGTACTTC
D gene: TRBD2; V gene: TRBV4-1; J gene: TRBJ2-1; CDR3 protein: CASTPSLPSGGTYNEQFF; CDR3 DNA: TGCGCCAGCACCCCAAGCTTACCTAGCGGGGGTACCTACAATGAGCAGTTCTTC
D gene: .; V gene: TRBV6-5; J gene: TRBJ1-1; CDR3 protein: CASWRNTEAFF; CDR3 DNA: TGTGCCAGCTGGAGGAACACTGAAGCTTTCTTT
D gene: .; V gene: TRBV27; J gene: TRBJ2-3; CDR3 protein: CASSFAVGTRTDTQYF; CDR3 DNA: TGTGCCAGCAGTTTCGCCGTAGGGACCCGCACAGATACGCAGTATTTT
D gene: .; V gene: TRBV6-4; J gene: TRBJ1-2; CDR3 protein: CASSDGPGVYGYTF; CDR3 DNA: TGTGCCAGCAGTGATGGGCCAGGGGTTTACGGCTACACCTTC
D gene: .; V gene: TRBV7-2; J gene: TRBJ1-5; CDR3 protein: CASSLDRFAQPQHF; CDR3 DNA: TGTGCCAGCAGCTTAGACAGGTTTGCTCAGCCCCAGCATTTT
D gene: TRBD1; V gene: TRBV10-3; J gene: TRBJ2-2; CDR3 protein: CAITDKGTGLPTGELFF; CDR3 DNA: TGTGCCATCACCGACAAGGGGACAGGGCTGCCCACCGGGGAGCTGTTTTTT